The entry that follows covers one T cell receptor beta chain sequence. Under the authors' procedure: The assay estimated nucleated cells by amplifying reference gene primers. Data came from immunoSEQ multiplex PCR; TCRdb stores just in-frame clones and leaves some out. V, J and clone size are those of that table, while D and trimming were read from the DNA. This table has 250,000 to 350,000 clones, about four fifths appearing once. The sample is drawn from a study of blood T cell repertoires in COVID-19. This CDR3 has 15 amino acids. CDR1 and CDR2 from the germline V gene are LGHNA and YNFKEQ. The ends lost 0 bases at V and 4 bases at J; junction bases unmatched: 5.

Sequencing was performed on peripheral blood. The chain carries TRBV4-2 and TRBJ1-2, with 7 positions matching TRBD1. The clonotype comes from a human donor with COVID-19, enrolled during active disease. The donor label of this sample is uncertain. Here the CDR3 reads CASSQEGTAVYGYTF. The CDR3 coding sequence is TGTGCCAGCAGCCAAGAGGGGACAGCCGTCTATGGCTACACCTTC.